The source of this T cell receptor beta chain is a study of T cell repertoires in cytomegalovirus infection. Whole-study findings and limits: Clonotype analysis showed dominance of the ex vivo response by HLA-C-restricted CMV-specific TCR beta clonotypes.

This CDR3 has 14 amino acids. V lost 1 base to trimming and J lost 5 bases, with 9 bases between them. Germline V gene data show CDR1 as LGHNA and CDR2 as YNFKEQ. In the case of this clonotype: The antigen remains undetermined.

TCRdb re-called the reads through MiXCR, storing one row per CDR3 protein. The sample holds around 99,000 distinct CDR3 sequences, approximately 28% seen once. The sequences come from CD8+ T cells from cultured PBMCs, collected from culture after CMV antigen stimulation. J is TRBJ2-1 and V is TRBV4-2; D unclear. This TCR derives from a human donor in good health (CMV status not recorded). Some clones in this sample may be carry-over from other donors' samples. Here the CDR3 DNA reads TGTGCCAGCAGCCAAGCATTAGGAGACAATGAGCAGTTCTTC. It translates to CASSQALGDNEQFF.